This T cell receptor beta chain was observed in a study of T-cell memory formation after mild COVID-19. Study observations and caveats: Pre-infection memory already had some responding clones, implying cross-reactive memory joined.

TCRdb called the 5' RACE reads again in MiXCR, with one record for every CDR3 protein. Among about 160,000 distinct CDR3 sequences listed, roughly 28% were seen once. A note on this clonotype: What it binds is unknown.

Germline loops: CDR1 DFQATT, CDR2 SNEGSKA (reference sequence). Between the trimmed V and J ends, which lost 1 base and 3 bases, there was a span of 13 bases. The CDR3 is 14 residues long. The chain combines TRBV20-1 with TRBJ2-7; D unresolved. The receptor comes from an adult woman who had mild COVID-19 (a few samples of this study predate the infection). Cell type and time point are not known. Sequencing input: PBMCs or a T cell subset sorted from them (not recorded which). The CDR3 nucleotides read TGCAGTGCTAGAGGTTCAGAGTTCGGCTACGAGCAGTACTTC. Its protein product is CSARGSEFGYEQYF.